The 7 T cell receptor beta chains below all came from one sample that was sequenced in a study of blood T cell repertoires in COVID-19. Assay used: immunoSEQ multiplex PCR; TCRdb lists only in-frame clones, some missing. The sample comprises about 150,000 clones, 86% of which are singletons, and under 5% rests with the top ten. Sequencing used peripheral blood. The receptors derive from a woman aged 65 to 85 with acute or convalescent COVID-19.

V gene TRBV7-8 combines with J gene TRBJ2-7; D might be TRBD1 (6 bases). In germline, CDR1 is SGHVS, CDR2 FQNEAQ. This CDR3 region has 17 residues. Between the trimmed V and J ends, which lost 3 bases and 7 bases, there was a span of 25 bases. CDR3 bases: TGTGCCAGCAGCTTCAGGGGATCGGGCCCAGTATTTGGTGAGCAGTACTTC. This encodes CASSFRGSGPVFGEQYF.

The chain has TRBV12-3 or TRBV12-4 and TRBJ1-2; TRBD1 might be the D (5 bases). The CDR3 extends over 13 amino acids. Deletions cut 2 bases from V and 7 bases from J, with 11 bases between. The CDR3 bases are TGTGCCAGCAGTTTAATCAGGGTATCTGGCTACACCTTC. Amino acids: CASSLIRVSGYTF.

This clone has more than one count but fewer than ten. The V gene is TRBV5-1, the J gene TRBJ1-2, with a possible D match to TRBD1 (6 bases). This CDR3 comprises 15 residues. V lost 4 bases and J 1 base, leaving 14 bases between the germline ends. CDR1 SGHRS and CDR2 YFSETQ come from the germline V gene. In DNA form, the CDR3 reads TGCGCCAGCAGCGACCCGGGACAACTTAACTATGGCTACACCTTC. Residues: CASSDPGQLNYGYTF. Full variable domain (remainder filled in from reference TRBV5-1 and TRBJ1-2): KAGVTQTPRYLIKTRGQQVTLSCSPISGHRSVSWYQQTPGQGLQFLFEYFSETQRNKGNFPGRFSGRQFSNSRSEMNVSTLELGDSALYLCASSDPGQLNYGYTFGSGTRLTVV.

The V gene is TRBV6-1, the J gene TRBJ1-1; TRBD1 matches 9 bases. Germline V gene sequence: CDR1 MNHNS, CDR2 SASEGT. V trimming: 7 bases; J trimming: 6 bases; junction bases outside the gene matches: 15. The CDR3 consists of 16 residues. The CDR3 DNA is TGTGCCAGCACTGAGACAGGGGGGGGACTGTACGCTGAAGCTTTCTTT. This codes for CASTETGGGLYAEAFF.

This chain links TRBV10-3 with TRBJ2-1; 11 bases line up with TRBD2. The V segment lost 7 bases and the J segment 9 bases; nucleotides outside the gene matches: 8. The germline V gene has CDR1 ENHRY and CDR2 SYGVKD. The CDR3 spans 14 residues. CDR3 region: CAITHSGRATEQFF. The CDR3 bases are TGTGCCATCACCCATAGCGGGAGGGCCACTGAGCAGTTCTTC.

This chain joins TRBV21-1 and TRBJ2-3; TRBD2 is the table's D call and was not checked against the DNA. TRBV21-1 is shown as a pseudogene. This CDR3 spans 20 amino acids. This chain's CDR3 is CASSSGLAGGLSETTDTQYF. The DNA for the CDR3 is TGTGCCAGCAGCAGCGGACTAGCGGGAGGGCTGTCTGAAACAACAGATACGCAGTATTTT.

This clone occurred once. This CDR3 is also generated by other DNA sequences in the sample. This chain connects TRBV5-1 to TRBJ2-1; TRBD1 matches 8 bases. This CDR3 spans 15 amino acids. V was clipped by 1 base and J by 0 bases; unmatched bases: 0. Germline lookup yields CDR1 SGHRS and CDR2 YFSETQ. Here the CDR3 reads CASSLTGGSYNEQFF. Written as DNA, the CDR3 is TGCGCCAGCAGCTTGACAGGGGGCTCCTACAATGAGCAGTTCTTC.